Listed below are T cell receptor beta chains from one sample, sequenced in a study of cytomegalovirus exposure and HLA in healthy donors. Sequencing used immunoSEQ multiplex PCR; TCRdb keeps in-frame clones, though not all of them. The sample records around 93,000 clones, roughly 85% being singletons. Sequenced sample: PBMCs. The receptors come from a man between 18 and 29 years old in good health and CMV-seropositive. Each CDR3 is given with its conserved first and last residue. Each record gives: J gene, V gene, D gene, CDR3 DNA, CDR3 protein. D genes are given only for firm matches.

j_gene: TRBJ2-1; v_gene: TRBV28; d_gene: TRBD2; CDR3nt: TGTGCCAGCAGTGAGGGACTACGGCAGTTCTTC; CDR3aa: CASSEGLRQFF
j_gene: TRBJ2-2; v_gene: TRBV5-1; d_gene: TRBD2; CDR3nt: TGCGCCAGCAACCATGGACTAGCGGATCCGAACACCGGGGAGCTGTTTTTT; CDR3aa: CASNHGLADPNTGELFF
j_gene: TRBJ2-1; v_gene: TRBV5-4; d_gene: TRBD2; CDR3nt: TGTGCCAGCAGCTTGGCCGGGATCTTGGGACTAGCGGGCAATGAGCAGTTCTTC; CDR3aa: CASSLAGILGLAGNEQFF
j_gene: TRBJ2-5; v_gene: TRBV27; d_gene: TRBD1; CDR3nt: TGTGCCAGCAGTTGGATCGGGACAGTCCAAGAGACCCAGTACTTC; CDR3aa: CASSWIGTVQETQYF
j_gene: TRBJ1-3; v_gene: TRBV28; d_gene: NA; CDR3nt: TGTGCCAGCATACCTCCTCCCGGGGTCTCTGGAAACACCATATATTTT; CDR3aa: CASIPPPGVSGNTIYF
j_gene: TRBJ2-2; v_gene: TRBV6-6; d_gene: TRBD1; CDR3nt: TGTGCCAGCAGTCGGGACAGCTCTAGGGTCACCGGGGAGCTGTTTTTT; CDR3aa: CASSRDSSRVTGELFF
j_gene: TRBJ2-7; v_gene: TRBV7-2; d_gene: NA; CDR3nt: TGTGCCAGCAGCTTAGGTCTAGCGTCTATCCGAGGGGAGCAGTACTTC; CDR3aa: CASSLGLASIRGEQYF
j_gene: TRBJ1-2; v_gene: TRBV6-1; d_gene: NA; CDR3nt: TGTGCCAGCAACTCTCAGGCCAGAAGCTATGGCTACACCTTC; CDR3aa: CASNSQARSYGYTF
j_gene: TRBJ2-3; v_gene: TRBV28; d_gene: TRBD2; CDR3nt: TGTGCCAGCAGTGTCCCCGGACTAGCGGGGGAGGATACGCAGTATTTT; CDR3aa: CASSVPGLAGEDTQYF
j_gene: TRBJ1-2; v_gene: TRBV2; d_gene: NA; CDR3nt: TGTGCCAGCAGAAGTATCTCCGAGACACACTATGGCTACACCTTC; CDR3aa: CASRSISETHYGYTF
j_gene: TRBJ2-3; v_gene: TRBV9; d_gene: TRBD1; CDR3nt: TGTGCCAGCAGCATCTACAGGGGGGGCACAGATACGCAGTATTTT; CDR3aa: CASSIYRGGTDTQYF
j_gene: TRBJ1-1; v_gene: TRBV15; d_gene: NA; CDR3nt: TGTGCCACCAGCAGAGGACAGCACACTGAAGCTTTCTTT; CDR3aa: CATSRGQHTEAFF
j_gene: TRBJ2-2; v_gene: TRBV10-1; d_gene: NA; CDR3nt: TGCGCCTCTCAAGCTCGTGACACCGGGGAGCTGTTTTTT; CDR3aa: CASQARDTGELFF